One and the same sample provided the 30 T cell receptor beta chains below, sequenced in a study of long-term antiretroviral therapy in people with HIV. Assay version v3.0 of immunoSEQ was used, and it was run at survey level. Clones were sequenced by immunoSEQ multiplex PCR, and TCRdb holds only the in-frame ones, with some missing. The sample has roughly 30,000 clones, 70% to 90% seen once. The material sequenced was unsorted PBMCs, taken 3.2 years before starting antiretroviral therapy. These receptor sequences come from a man aged 50 to 59 with HIV.

The chain links TRBV5-1 to TRBJ2-1; D is possibly TRBD2 (6 bases). V lost 2 bases to trimming and J lost 2 bases, with 17 bases between them. This CDR3 comprises 17 residues. The germline gives CDR1 SGHRS, CDR2 YFSETQ. CDR3 in DNA: TGCGCCAGCAGCTTCGGTGGGGGGACCAATACCTACAATGAGCAGTTCTTC. Its translation: CASSFGGGTNTYNEQFF.

The chain carries TRBV7-6 and TRBJ1-4, with 8 nucleotides matching TRBD1. Germline CDR1 and CDR2: SGHVS and FNYEAQ. The CDR3 is 17 residues long. The V and J ends lost 3 bases and 3 bases, in that order; junction bases with no gene match: 9. The CDR3 loop reads CASSFRDRIRANEKLFF. CDR3 bases: TGTGCCAGCAGCTTCCGGGACAGGATACGGGCTAATGAAAAACTGTTTTTT.

The rearrangement joins TRBV6-1 to TRBJ2-7, with D unresolved. The CDR3 extends over 14 amino acids. The germline gives CDR1 MNHNS, CDR2 SASEGT. The ends were cut back, 0 bases at V and 5 bases at J, with 11 bases in the middle. The CDR3 region has the DNA TGTGCCAGCAGTGAAGCGGGATTGAAAAACGAGCAGTACTTC. Protein product: CASSEAGLKNEQYF.

The gene calls are TRBV7-3 and TRBJ1-5, with D tentatively TRBD1 (5 bases). This CDR3 has 13 amino acids. V lost 3 bases and J 3 bases, leaving 6 bases between the germline ends. Germline CDR1 SGHTA, CDR2 FQGTGA. The CDR3 is CASSLGPNQPQHF. The CDR3, as DNA: TGTGCCAGCAGCTTGGGACCCAATCAGCCCCAGCATTTT.

V and J are TRBV10-1 and TRBJ1-2; D call uncertain. The CDR3 spans 15 residues. V lost 0 bases and J 3 bases, leaving 11 bases between the germline ends. The germline V gene encodes CDR1 WNHNN and CDR2 SYGVQD (reference sequence). The CDR3: CASSESPGSYYGYTF. In DNA, the CDR3 is TGCGCCAGCAGTGAGTCGCCTGGCAGCTACTATGGCTACACCTTC.

The chain has TRBV7-9 and TRBJ2-6, with 7 positions matching TRBD1. J lost 2 bases, V lost 4 bases, and 11 bases had no gene match. Germline-derived CDR1 and CDR2 are SEHNR and FQNEAQ (reference sequence). The length of the CDR3 is 18 residues. This CDR3 is CASSSFGRGRTGANVLTF. In DNA form, the CDR3 reads TGTGCCAGCAGCTCCTTTGGAAGGGGGCGGACTGGGGCCAACGTCCTGACTTTC.

The J gene is TRBJ2-7, the V gene TRBV19; either TRBD1 or TRBD2 may supply D (5 bases each). V lost 5 bases, J lost 3 bases, and 8 bases lay in between. CDR3 size: 12 residues. Germline V gene lookup returns CDR1 LNHDA and CDR2 SQIVND (reference sequence). The CDR3 DNA follows: TGTGCCAGTAGTCGGGACGGCTACGAGCAGTACTTC. Its translation: CASSRDGYEQYF.

V is TRBV6-6 and J is TRBJ2-7; no clear D gene. Germline-derived CDR1 and CDR2 are MNHNY and SVGAGI (reference sequence). The CDR3 length is 12 residues. V lost 8 bases to trimming and J lost 5 bases, with 13 bases between them. Here the CDR3 DNA reads TGTGCCAGCCTAACGCAAGGAGACGAGCAGTACTTC. Its protein is CASLTQGDEQYF.

V is TRBV7-9 and J is TRBJ1-2; D remains ambiguous. Germline values: CDR1 SEHNR, CDR2 FQNEAQ (reference sequence). The CDR3 sequence is 16 residues long. Trimming shortened V by 3 bases and J by 1 base, and 15 bases separated the two germline ends. The CDR3 DNA follows: TGTGCCAGCAGCTTCGGAGCTGACCGGAATAACTATGGCTACACCTTC. This translates into CASSFGADRNNYGYTF.

This clone has only one observation. The rearrangement uses TRBV19 and TRBJ2-1, with 13 bases that match TRBD2. V was pared by 6 bases and J by 8 bases, with 13 bases of the junction left unmatched. There are 17 residues in the CDR3. Germline loops: CDR1 LNHDA, CDR2 SQIVND (reference sequence). The CDR3 coding sequence is TGTGCCAGTAGAACTAGCGGGAGGGCCCGGCTCGGCGATGAGCAGTTCTTC. Translation: CASRTSGRARLGDEQFF.

V usage is TRBV30 and J usage is TRBJ1-5; a possible D gene is TRBD1 (5 bases). Germline V gene lookup returns CDR1 GTSNPN and CDR2 SVGIG (reference sequence). The CDR3 consists of 15 residues. Trimming took 0 bases from V and 6 from J, leaving 15 bases between them. As DNA, the CDR3 is TGTGCCTGGAGTGTTCGGGGTCAGGGAAGTCAGCCCCAGCATTTT. Amino acid sequence: CAWSVRGQGSQPQHF.

This chain links TRBV9 with TRBJ2-3; D is unclear. CDR1 is SGDLS and CDR2 is YYNGEE in the germline V gene. The CDR3 contains 14 residues. With 2 bases removed from V and 0 bases from J, the gap between germline ends came to 7 bases. The CDR3 loop reads CASSVWGSTDTQYF. For the CDR3, the DNA is TGTGCCAGCAGCGTGTGGGGTAGCACAGATACGCAGTATTTT.

This clone was picked up a small number of times. The CDR3 region is CASSRLLRDEAQHF. The CDR3 nucleotides are TGTGCCAGCAGCAGACTCCTGCGGGACGAGGCCCAGCATTTT. V gene TRBV28 combines with J gene TRBJ1-5, with a tentative D call TRBD1 (5 bases). The CDR3 loop spans 14 amino acids. CDR1 is MDHEN and CDR2 is SYDVKM in the germline V gene. The V gene lost 6 bases and the J gene lost 11 bases, with 20 bases spanning the gap.

The V and J genes are TRBV7-3 and TRBJ2-7; 8 bases map to TRBD2. This CDR3 region has 14 residues. Germline lookup yields CDR1 SGHTA and CDR2 FQGTGA. V gave up 11 bases and J gave up 0 bases; unmatched junction bases: 9. The CDR3 spells CAAGTSGSSYEQYF. CDR3 bases: TGTGCCGCTGGAACTAGCGGCTCCTCCTACGAGCAGTACTTC.

This rearrangement joins TRBV18 to TRBJ2-7, with a possible D match to TRBD1 (7 bases). Trimming removed 3 bases from V and 3 bases from J, with 15 bases in between. Germline V gives CDR1 KGHSH, CDR2 LQKENI. CDR3 length equals 15 residues. The CDR3 DNA reads as TGTGCCAGCTCACCGGGCGGGACAGACATCTACGAGCAGTACTTC. Residues: CASSPGGTDIYEQYF.

The chain's CDR3 is CAISESSNIQYF. The CDR3 bases are TGTGCCATCAGTGAGTCGTCCAACATTCAGTACTTC. V usage is TRBV10-3 and J usage is TRBJ2-4; D ambiguous. Trimming removed 0 bases from V and 7 bases from J, with 4 bases in between. The germline CDR1 and CDR2 sequences are ENHRY and SYGVKD. This CDR3 spans 12 amino acids.

The chain combines TRBV7-3 with TRBJ2-1; TRBD1 is a possible D gene (6 bases). There are 14 residues in the CDR3. The germline V gene has CDR1 SGHTA and CDR2 FQGTGA. Trimming shortened V by 5 bases and J by 1 base, and 9 bases separated the two germline ends. CDR3: CASSPGVSYNEQFF. The CDR3 nucleotides are TGTGCCAGCAGCCCAGGGGTGTCCTACAATGAGCAGTTCTTC. Using reference TRBV7-3 and TRBJ2-1 for the parts outside the CDR3, the full variable domain is GAGVSQTPSNKVTEKGKYVELRCDPISGHTALYWYRQSLGQGPEFLIYFQGTGAADDSGLPNDRFFAVRPEGSVSTLKIQRTERGDSAVYLCASSPGVSYNEQFFGPGTRLTVL.

V usage is TRBV11-1 and J usage is TRBJ2-7, with D hard to call. Trimming removed 5 bases at V and 5 bases at J, with 10 bases between. The CDR3 loop spans 12 amino acids. Germline V gene lookup returns CDR1 SGHAT and CDR2 FQDESV (reference sequence). In DNA form, the CDR3 reads TGTGCCAGCAGCCTCCAATGGGACGAGCAGTACTTC. As protein: CASSLQWDEQYF.

The chain recombines TRBV5-1 with TRBJ1-5; weak D call: TRBD1 (5 bases). The V end lost 4 bases, the J end lost 2 bases, and 13 bases lay between the germline ends. Germline V gives CDR1 SGHRS, CDR2 YFSETQ. The CDR3 is 15 amino acids. CDR3 nucleotides: TGCGCCAGCAGCCCGGTTGGGGGTGGCAATCAGCCCCAGCATTTT. Translated, it gives CASSPVGGGNQPQHF.

The CDR3 coding sequence is TGTGCCAGCAGCCGGTCTAGCGGGGGGGACACCGGGGAGCTGTTTTTT. This codes for CASSRSSGGDTGELFF. The chain employs TRBV5-5 and TRBJ2-2; 12 nucleotides line up with TRBD2. The V gene's germline CDR1 is SGHKS and CDR2 YYEKEE (reference sequence). J was trimmed by 3 bases and V by 4 bases; bases with no gene match: 4. This CDR3 has 16 residues.

Here the CDR3 reads CAISESGGRAYEQYF. CDR3 nucleotides: TGTGCCATCAGTGAGTCAGGCGGGAGGGCCTACGAGCAGTACTTC. This chain uses TRBV10-3 with TRBJ2-7; TRBD2 agrees at 9 bases. V lost 0 bases and J lost 2; bases outside the gene matches: 2. Germline CDR1 is ENHRY and CDR2 is SYGVKD. The CDR3 is made up of 15 amino acids.

The V call is TRBV29-1, the J call TRBJ2-7; a weak D match, TRBD1 (6 bases). CDR3 length: 11 residues. The germline V and J ends were trimmed by 6 bases and 4 bases, with 10 bases remaining between them. CDR1 and CDR2 (germline): SQVTM, ANQGSEA. The CDR3: CSVTGRYEQYF. The DNA for the CDR3 is TGCAGCGTGACAGGAAGGTACGAGCAGTACTTC.

In its sample, this clone was seen once. V gene TRBV5-1 combines with J gene TRBJ1-3, with a possible D match to TRBD1 (5 bases). CDR1 SGHRS and CDR2 YFSETQ come from the germline V gene. The CDR3 is 16 residues long. Trimming removed 0 bases at V and 2 bases at J, with 12 bases between. CDR3 DNA sequence: TGCGCCAGCAGCTTGGGAAGTGCAGGGACTGGAAACACCATATATTTT. Its translation is CASSLGSAGTGNTIYF.

The rearrangement uses TRBV11-3 and TRBJ2-5; possibly TRBD1 for D (6 bases). The CDR3 totals 13 residues. Germline V CDR1 and CDR2: SGHNT, YENEEA. V lost 5 bases, J lost 4 bases, and 11 bases lay in between. CDR3 nucleotide sequence: TGTGCCAGCAGCCGACAGGTGTTAGAGACCCAGTACTTC. Encoded protein: CASSRQVLETQYF.

The rearrangement uses TRBV5-4 and TRBJ2-6; 7 bases agree with TRBD1. V dropped 1 base and J dropped 4; count of bases not matched to a gene: 5. Germline CDR1 reads SGHNT; CDR2 reads YYREEE (reference sequence). This CDR3 comprises 16 residues. The CDR3 sequence: CASSLLRGYGANVLTF. As DNA, the CDR3 is TGTGCCAGCAGCTTGCTCAGGGGGTACGGGGCCAACGTCCTGACTTTC.

V usage is TRBV5-1 and J usage is TRBJ2-6, with 11 bases fitting TRBD2. The germline V gene encodes CDR1 SGHRS and CDR2 YFSETQ. The CDR3 runs to 18 residues. J gave up 2 bases and V 6 bases, and 10 bases lay outside the gene matches. CDR3 region: CASKRSVAGGPGANVLTF. In nucleotides, the CDR3 is TGCGCCAGCAAACGGTCAGTAGCGGGAGGGCCTGGGGCCAACGTCCTGACTTTC.

The chain joins TRBV5-1 to TRBJ2-3; 8 positions match TRBD2. The CDR3 contains 16 residues. Germline-derived CDR1 and CDR2 are SGHRS and YFSETQ. V lost 4 bases and J lost 6; bases outside the gene matches: 13. CDR3 residues: CASSVTSADLGDTQYF. The DNA for the CDR3 is TGCGCCAGCAGCGTGACTAGCGCCGACCTTGGCGATACGCAGTATTTT.

The rearrangement links TRBV7-9 to TRBJ2-7, with a tentative D call TRBD2 (6 bases). V was clipped by 5 bases and J by 6 bases, with 20 bases between them. Germline CDR1 is SEHNR and CDR2 is FQNEAQ (reference sequence). This CDR3 is 15 amino acids long. The CDR3 reads CASSPDSLGGGEQYF. CDR3 bases: TGTGCCAGCAGCCCGGATTCGTTGGGAGGAGGCGAGCAGTACTTC.

This sequence joins TRBV7-3 and TRBJ2-5; D is undetermined. Per the germline V gene, CDR1 is SGHTA and CDR2 is FQGTGA. The V gene lost 0 bases and the J gene lost 3 bases, with 11 bases spanning the gap. The CDR3 contains 15 residues. The CDR3 DNA reads TGTGCCAGCAGCTTAACGGCCTGGGCTGAAGAGACCCAGTACTTC. This sequence encodes CASSLTAWAEETQYF.

The rearrangement uses TRBV11-2 and TRBJ2-3, with a possible D match to TRBD1 (6 bases). CDR3 length: 15 amino acids. Trimming took off 3 bases at V and 1 base at J, with 11 bases between the two ends. The germline V gene has CDR1 SGHAT and CDR2 FQNNGV. CDR3 sequence: CASSFPRQGTDTQYF. The CDR3 DNA reads TGTGCCAGCAGCTTTCCTAGACAGGGCACAGATACGCAGTATTTT.